This T cell receptor beta chain was retrieved from a study of blood T cells in healthy people across ages. Study-level information: Capturing about one barcoded beta molecule per two T cells was achieved by template switching.

Notes on this clonotype: Its antigen is unidentified.

Each donor gave 9 to 10 milliliters of peripheral blood. Study results and caveats: Donors of long life had a larger count of naive CD4+ cells and greater diversity than aged donors.

V lost 1 base to trimming and J lost 7 bases, with 12 bases between them. This CDR3 has 15 amino acids. CDR1 SGHRS and CDR2 YFSETQ come from the germline V gene. Through a sample-barcoded 5' primer and a J-beta primer mix, a second PCR was run for about 7 to 12 cycles. A single record per CDR3 protein comes from TCRdb applying MiXCR to the 5' RACE reads. The repertoire holds about 1.1 million distinct CDR3 sequences, with more than 30% as singletons. Sequenced: blood. The chain recombines TRBV5-1 with TRBJ1-6; maybe TRBD1 (5 bases). The TCR was taken from a man aged 18 to 30 in good health. The CDR3 DNA sequence: TGCGCCAGCAGCTTGAATCCGGGGGACAATTCACCCCTCCACTTT. Amino acids: CASSLNPGDNSPLHF.